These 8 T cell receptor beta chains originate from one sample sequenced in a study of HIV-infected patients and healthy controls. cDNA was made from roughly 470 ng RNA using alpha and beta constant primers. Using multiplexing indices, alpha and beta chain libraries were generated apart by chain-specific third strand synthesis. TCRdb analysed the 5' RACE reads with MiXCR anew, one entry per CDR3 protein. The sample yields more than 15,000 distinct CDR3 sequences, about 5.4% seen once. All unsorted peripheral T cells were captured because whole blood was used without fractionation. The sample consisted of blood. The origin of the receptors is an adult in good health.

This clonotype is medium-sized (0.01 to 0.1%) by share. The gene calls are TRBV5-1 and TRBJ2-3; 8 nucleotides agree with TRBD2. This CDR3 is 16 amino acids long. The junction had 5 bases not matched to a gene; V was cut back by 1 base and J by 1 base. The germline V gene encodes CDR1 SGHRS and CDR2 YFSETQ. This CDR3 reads CASSLTGGAGTDTQYF. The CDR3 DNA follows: TGCGCCAGCAGCTTGACCGGGGGGGCCGGCACAGATACGCAGTATTTT.

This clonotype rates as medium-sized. In nucleotides, the CDR3 is TGTGCCAGCAGCTCCGGACAGGGAAACTATGGCTACACCTTC. It encodes CASSSGQGNYGYTF. This chain joins TRBV11-2 and TRBJ1-2, with TRBD1 matching 8 bases. The length of the CDR3 is 14 residues. The V gene end was trimmed by 4 bases and the J gene end by 2 bases; junction bases not matched to a gene: 3. Germline V gene lookup returns CDR1 SGHAT and CDR2 FQNNGV. Supplemented by reference TRBV11-2 and TRBJ1-2, the full variable domain reads EAGVAQSPRYKIIEKRQSVAFWCNPISGHATLYWYQQILGQGPKLLIQFQNNGVVDDSQLPKDRFSAERLKGVDSTLKIQPAKLEDSAVYLCASSSGQGNYGYTFGSGTRLTVV.

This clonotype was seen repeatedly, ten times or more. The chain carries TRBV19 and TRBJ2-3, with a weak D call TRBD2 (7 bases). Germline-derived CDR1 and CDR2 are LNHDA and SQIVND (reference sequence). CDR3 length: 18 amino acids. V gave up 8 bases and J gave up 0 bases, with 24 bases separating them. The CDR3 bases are TGTGCCAGTGCCGCCCGGGGGGCCAGCGGACTTAGCACAGATACGCAGTATTTT. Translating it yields CASAARGASGLSTDTQYF. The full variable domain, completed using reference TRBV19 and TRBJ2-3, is DGGITQSPKYLFRKEGQNVTLSCEQNLNHDAMYWYRQDPGQGLRLIYYSQIVNDFQKGDIAEGYSVSREKKESFPLTVTSAQKNPTAFYLCASAARGASGLSTDTQYFGPGTRLTVL.

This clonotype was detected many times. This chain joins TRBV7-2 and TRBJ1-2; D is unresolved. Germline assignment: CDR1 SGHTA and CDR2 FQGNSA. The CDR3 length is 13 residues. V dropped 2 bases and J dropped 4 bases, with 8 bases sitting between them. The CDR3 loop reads CASSLQSSYGYTF. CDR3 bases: TGTGCCAGCAGCTTACAGTCTAGCTATGGCTACACCTTC.

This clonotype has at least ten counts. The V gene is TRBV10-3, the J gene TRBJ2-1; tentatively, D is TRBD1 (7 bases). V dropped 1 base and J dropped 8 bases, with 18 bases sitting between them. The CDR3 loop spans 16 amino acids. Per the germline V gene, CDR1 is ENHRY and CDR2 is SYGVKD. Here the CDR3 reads CAISELGRTGTHEQFF. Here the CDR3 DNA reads TGTGCCATCAGTGAGTTAGGGAGGACAGGTACCCATGAGCAGTTCTTC.

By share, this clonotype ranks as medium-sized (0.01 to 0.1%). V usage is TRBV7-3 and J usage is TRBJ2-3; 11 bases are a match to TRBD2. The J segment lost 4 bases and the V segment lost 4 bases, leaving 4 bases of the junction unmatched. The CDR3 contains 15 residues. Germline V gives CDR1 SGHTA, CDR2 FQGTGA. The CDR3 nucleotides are TGTGCCAGCAGCTCTAGCGGGGGGCTCGCAGATACGCAGTATTTT. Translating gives CASSSSGGLADTQYF. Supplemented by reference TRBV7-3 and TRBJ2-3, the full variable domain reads GAGVSQTPSNKVTEKGKYVELRCDPISGHTALYWYRQSLGQGPEFLIYFQGTGAADDSGLPNDRFFAVRPEGSVSTLKIQRTERGDSAVYLCASSSSGGLADTQYFGPGTRLTVL.

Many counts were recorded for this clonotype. Here the CDR3 reads CASNPGADTQYF. The CDR3 nucleotides read TGTGCCAGCAACCCGGGAGCAGATACGCAGTATTTT. This sequence joins TRBV6-2 or TRBV6-3 and TRBJ2-3, with D possibly being TRBD2 (6 bases). Germline CDR1 MNHEY, CDR2 SVGEGT. Between the trimmed V and J ends, which lost 7 bases and 4 bases, there was a span of 9 bases. The CDR3 contains 12 residues.

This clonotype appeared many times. CDR3 in amino acids: CASNGAGTSSGANVLTF. As DNA, the CDR3 is TGTGCCAGCAACGGGGCAGGGACAAGCTCTGGGGCCAACGTCCTGACTTTC. The chain employs TRBV28 and TRBJ2-6, with TRBD1 as a possible D gene (6 bases). The CDR3 has 17 amino acids. Germline V lookup: CDR1 MDHEN, CDR2 SYDVKM. Trimming left V 7 bases short and J 0 bases short, with 16 bases between.